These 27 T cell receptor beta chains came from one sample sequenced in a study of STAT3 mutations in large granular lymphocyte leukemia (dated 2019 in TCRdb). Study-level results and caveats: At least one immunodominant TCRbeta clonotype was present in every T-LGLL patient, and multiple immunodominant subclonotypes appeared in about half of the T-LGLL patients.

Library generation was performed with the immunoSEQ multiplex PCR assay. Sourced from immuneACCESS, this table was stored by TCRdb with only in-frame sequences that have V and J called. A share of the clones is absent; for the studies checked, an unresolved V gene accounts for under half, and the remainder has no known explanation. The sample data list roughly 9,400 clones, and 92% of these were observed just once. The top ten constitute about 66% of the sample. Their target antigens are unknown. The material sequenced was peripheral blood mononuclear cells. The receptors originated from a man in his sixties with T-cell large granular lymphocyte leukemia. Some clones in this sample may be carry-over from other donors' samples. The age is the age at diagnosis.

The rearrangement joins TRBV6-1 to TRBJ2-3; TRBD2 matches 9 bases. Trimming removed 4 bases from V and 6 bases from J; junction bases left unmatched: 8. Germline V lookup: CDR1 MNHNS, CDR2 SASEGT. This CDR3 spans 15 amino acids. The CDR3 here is CASSAGGAGGDTQYF. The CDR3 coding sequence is TGTGCCAGCAGTGCTGGGGGCGCGGGAGGGGATACGCAGTATTTT.

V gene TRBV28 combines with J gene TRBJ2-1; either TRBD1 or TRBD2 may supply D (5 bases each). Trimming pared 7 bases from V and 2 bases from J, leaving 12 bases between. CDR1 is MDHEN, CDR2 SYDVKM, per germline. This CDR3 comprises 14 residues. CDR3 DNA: TGTGCCAGCAAGGGGACCGATCCCTACAATGAGCAGTTCTTC. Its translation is CASKGTDPYNEQFF.

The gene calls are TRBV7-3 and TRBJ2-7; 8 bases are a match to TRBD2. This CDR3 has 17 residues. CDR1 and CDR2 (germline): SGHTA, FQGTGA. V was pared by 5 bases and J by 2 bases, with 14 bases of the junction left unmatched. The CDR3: CASSLTAGVPPPYEQYF. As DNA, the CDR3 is TGTGCCAGCAGCCTGACAGCGGGAGTACCCCCCCCCTACGAGCAGTACTTC.

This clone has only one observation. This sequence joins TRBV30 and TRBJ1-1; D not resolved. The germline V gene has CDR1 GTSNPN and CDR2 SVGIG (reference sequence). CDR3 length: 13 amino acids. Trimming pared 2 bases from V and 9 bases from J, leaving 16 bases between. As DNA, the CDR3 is TGTGCCTGGAGTTGGAGGAGGGAGACTCAAGCTTTCTTT. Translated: CAWSWRRETQAFF.

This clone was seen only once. Here the CDR3 reads CASSIGVGTDTQYF. As DNA, the CDR3 is TGTGCCAGTAGTATAGGTGTGGGCACAGATACGCAGTATTTT. The J gene is TRBJ2-3, the V gene TRBV19; D is uncertain. V was cut by 1 base and J by 1 base, with 6 bases left in between. Germline values: CDR1 LNHDA, CDR2 SQIVND (reference sequence). The CDR3 consists of 14 residues.

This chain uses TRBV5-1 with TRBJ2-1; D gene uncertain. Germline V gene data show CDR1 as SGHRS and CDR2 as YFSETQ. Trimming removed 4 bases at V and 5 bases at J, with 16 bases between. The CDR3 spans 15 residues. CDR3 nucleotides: TGCGCCAGCAGCATCGCTCTACAACCCCACAATGAGCAGTTCTTC. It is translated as CASSIALQPHNEQFF.

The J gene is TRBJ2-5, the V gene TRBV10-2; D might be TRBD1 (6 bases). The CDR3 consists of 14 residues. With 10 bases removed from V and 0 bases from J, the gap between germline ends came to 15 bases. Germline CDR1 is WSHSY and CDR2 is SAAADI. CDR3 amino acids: CATSRDTYQETQYF. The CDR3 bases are TGCGCCACCAGCCGGGACACGTACCAAGAGACCCAGTACTTC.

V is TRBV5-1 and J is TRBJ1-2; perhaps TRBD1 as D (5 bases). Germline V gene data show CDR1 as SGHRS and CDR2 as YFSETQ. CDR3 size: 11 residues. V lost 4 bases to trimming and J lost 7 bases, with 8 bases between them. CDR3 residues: CASSETAGYTF. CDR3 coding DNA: TGCGCCAGCAGCGAGACAGCTGGCTACACCTTC.

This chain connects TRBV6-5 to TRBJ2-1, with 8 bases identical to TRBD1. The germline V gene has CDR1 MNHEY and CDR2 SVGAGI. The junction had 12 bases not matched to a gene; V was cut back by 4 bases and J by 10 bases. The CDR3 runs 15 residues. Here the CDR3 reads CASSSGTGLLGEQFF. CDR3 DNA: TGTGCCAGCAGTTCCGGGACAGGACTCCTCGGGGAGCAGTTCTTC.

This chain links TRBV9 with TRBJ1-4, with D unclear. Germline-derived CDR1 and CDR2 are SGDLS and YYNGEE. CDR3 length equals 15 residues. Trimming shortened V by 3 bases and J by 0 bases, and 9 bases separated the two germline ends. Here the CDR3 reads CASSALGATNEKLFF. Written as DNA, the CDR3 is TGTGCCAGCAGCGCCCTCGGAGCAACTAATGAAAAACTGTTTTTT.

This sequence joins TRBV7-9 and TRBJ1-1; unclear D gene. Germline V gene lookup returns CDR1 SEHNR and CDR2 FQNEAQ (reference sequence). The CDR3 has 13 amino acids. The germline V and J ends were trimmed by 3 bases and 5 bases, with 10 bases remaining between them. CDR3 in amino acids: CASSLGPLTEAFF. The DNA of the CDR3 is TGTGCCAGCAGCTTGGGTCCTCTTACTGAAGCTTTCTTT.

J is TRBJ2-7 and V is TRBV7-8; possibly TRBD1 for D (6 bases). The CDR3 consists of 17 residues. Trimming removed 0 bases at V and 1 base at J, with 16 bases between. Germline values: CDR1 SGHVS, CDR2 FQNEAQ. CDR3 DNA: TGTGCCAGCAGCTTAGCAACTTACAGGGCTAATTCCTACGAGCAGTACTTC. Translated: CASSLATYRANSYEQYF.

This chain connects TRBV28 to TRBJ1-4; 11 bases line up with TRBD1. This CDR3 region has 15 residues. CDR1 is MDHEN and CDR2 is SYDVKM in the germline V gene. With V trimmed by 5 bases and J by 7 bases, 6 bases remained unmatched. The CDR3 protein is CASSGSGTGGEKLFF. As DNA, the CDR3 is TGTGCCAGCAGTGGGAGTGGGACAGGGGGTGAAAAACTGTTTTTT.

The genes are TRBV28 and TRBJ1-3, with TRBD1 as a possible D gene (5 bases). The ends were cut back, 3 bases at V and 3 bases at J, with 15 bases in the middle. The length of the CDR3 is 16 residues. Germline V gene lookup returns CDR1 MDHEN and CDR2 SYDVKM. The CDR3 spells CASSFQAREVGNTIYF. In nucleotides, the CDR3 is TGTGCCAGCAGTTTCCAGGCCAGGGAGGTTGGAAACACCATATATTTT.

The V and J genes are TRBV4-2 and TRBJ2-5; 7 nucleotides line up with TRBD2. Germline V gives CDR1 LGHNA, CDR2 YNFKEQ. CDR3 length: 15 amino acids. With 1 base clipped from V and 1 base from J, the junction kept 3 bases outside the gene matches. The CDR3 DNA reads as TGTGCCAGCAGCCAAGGGGAGGGCCGCCAAGAGACCCAGTACTTC. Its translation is CASSQGEGRQETQYF.

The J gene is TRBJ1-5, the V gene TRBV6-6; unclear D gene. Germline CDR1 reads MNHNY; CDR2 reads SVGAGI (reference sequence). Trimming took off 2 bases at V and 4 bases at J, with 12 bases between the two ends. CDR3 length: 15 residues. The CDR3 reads CASSYTQAANQPQHF. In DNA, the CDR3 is TGTGCCAGCAGTTACACGCAGGCCGCGAATCAGCCCCAGCATTTT.

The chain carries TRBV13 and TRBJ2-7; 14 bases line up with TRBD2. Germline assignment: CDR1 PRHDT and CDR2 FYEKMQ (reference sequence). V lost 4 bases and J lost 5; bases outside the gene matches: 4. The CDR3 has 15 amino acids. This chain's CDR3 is CASSSGLAGDDEQYF. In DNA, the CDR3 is TGTGCCAGCAGCTCGGGACTAGCGGGAGATGACGAGCAGTACTTC. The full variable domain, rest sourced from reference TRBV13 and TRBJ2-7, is AAGVIQSPRHLIKEKRETATLKCYPIPRHDTVYWYQQGPGQDPQFLISFYEKMQSDKGSIPDRFSAQQFSDYHSELNMSSLELGDSALYFCASSSGLAGDDEQYFGPGTRLTVT.

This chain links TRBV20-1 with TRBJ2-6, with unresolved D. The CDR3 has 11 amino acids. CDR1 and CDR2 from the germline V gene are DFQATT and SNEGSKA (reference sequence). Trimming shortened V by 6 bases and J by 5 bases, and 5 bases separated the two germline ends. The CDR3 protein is CSAPRANVLTF. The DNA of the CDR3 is TGCAGTGCCCCCCGGGCCAACGTCCTGACTTTC.

The CDR3 DNA reads TGTGCCGGAGGACGGGAGGCCATGAACACTGAAGCTTTCTTT. This encodes CAGGREAMNTEAFF. This chain connects TRBV2 to TRBJ1-1; D gene uncertain. CDR1 SNHLY and CDR2 FYNNEI come from the germline V gene. The length of the CDR3 is 14 residues. With 11 bases removed from V and 0 bases from J, the gap between germline ends came to 16 bases.

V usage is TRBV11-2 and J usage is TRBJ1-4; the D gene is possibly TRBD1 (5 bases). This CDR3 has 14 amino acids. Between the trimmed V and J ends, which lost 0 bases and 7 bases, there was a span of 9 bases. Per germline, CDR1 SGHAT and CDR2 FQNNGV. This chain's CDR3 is CASSLERGGEKLFF. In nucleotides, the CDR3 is TGTGCCAGCAGCTTAGAGAGGGGTGGTGAAAAACTGTTTTTT.

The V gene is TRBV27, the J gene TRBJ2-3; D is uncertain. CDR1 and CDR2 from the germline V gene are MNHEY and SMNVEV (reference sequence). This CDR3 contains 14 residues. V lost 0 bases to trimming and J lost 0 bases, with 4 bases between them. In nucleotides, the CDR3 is TGTGCCAGCAGTTTATCTGTAAGCACAGATACGCAGTATTTT. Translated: CASSLSVSTDTQYF.

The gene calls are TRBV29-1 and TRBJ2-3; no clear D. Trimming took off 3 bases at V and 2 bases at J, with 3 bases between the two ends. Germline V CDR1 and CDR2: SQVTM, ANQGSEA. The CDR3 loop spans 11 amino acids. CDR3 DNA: TGCAGCGTTGAGACCACAGATACGCAGTATTTT. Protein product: CSVETTDTQYF.

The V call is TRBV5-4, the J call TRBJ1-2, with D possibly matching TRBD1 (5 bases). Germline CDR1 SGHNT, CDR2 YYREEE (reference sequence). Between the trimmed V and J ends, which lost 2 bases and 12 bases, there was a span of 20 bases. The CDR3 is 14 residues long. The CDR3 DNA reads TGTGCCAGCAGCTTATCTGGGCAGGGCTTAATCCACACCTTC. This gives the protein CASSLSGQGLIHTF. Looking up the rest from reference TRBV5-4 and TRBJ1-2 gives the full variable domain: ETGVTQSPTHLIKTRGQQVTLRCSSQSGHNTVSWYQQALGQGPQFIFQYYREEENGRGNFPPRFSGLQFPNYSSELNVNALELDDSALYLCASSLSGQGLIHTFGSGTRLTVV.

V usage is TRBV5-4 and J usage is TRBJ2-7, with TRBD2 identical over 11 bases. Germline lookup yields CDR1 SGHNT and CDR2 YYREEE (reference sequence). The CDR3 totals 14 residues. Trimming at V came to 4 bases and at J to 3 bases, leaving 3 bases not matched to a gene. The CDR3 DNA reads TGTGCCAGCAGCCCCGGGACTAGCGGCTACGAGCAGTACTTC. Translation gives CASSPGTSGYEQYF. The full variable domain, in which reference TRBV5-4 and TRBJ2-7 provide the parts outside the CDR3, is ETGVTQSPTHLIKTRGQQVTLRCSSQSGHNTVSWYQQALGQGPQFIFQYYREEENGRGNFPPRFSGLQFPNYSSELNVNALELDDSALYLCASSPGTSGYEQYFGPGTRLTVT.

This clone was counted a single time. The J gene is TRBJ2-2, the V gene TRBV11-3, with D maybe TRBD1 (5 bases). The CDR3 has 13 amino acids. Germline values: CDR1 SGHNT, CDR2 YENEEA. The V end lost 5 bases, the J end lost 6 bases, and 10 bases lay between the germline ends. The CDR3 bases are TGTGCCAGCAGCCCGACAGTGGCCGGGGAGCTGTTTTTT. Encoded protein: CASSPTVAGELFF.

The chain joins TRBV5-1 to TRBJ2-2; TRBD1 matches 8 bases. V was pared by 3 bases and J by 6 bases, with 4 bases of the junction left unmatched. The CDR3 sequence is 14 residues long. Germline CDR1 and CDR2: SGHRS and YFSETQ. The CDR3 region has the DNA TGCGCCAGCAGCTACCAACAGGGGGCCGGGGAGCTGTTTTTT. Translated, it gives CASSYQQGAGELFF.

Here the CDR3 DNA reads TGTGCCAGCTCACGAACAGGGGGGAATGAAAAACTGTTTTTT. Translation gives CASSRTGGNEKLFF. The V call is TRBV18, the J call TRBJ1-4; 8 nucleotides agree with TRBD1. The CDR3 totals 14 residues. Germline V CDR1 and CDR2: KGHSH, LQKENI. Trimming removed 4 bases from V and 5 bases from J; junction bases left unmatched: 3.